This T cell receptor (beta chain) was sequenced for a study of response to subunit inactivated influenza vaccine. This CDR3 comprises 17 residues. Trimming took 1 base from V and 3 from J; bases not matched to a gene: 3. CDR1 LGHNT and CDR2 FRNRAP come from the germline V gene. MiXCR was run by TCRdb on the RT-PCR reads, yielding one entry per CDR3 protein. There are under 750,000 distinct CDR3 sequences in the sample; approximately 10% occur only once, and about 10% lies in the top ten. Specimen: PBMCs from blood, collected on the day of vaccination. The chain recombines TRBV12-5 with TRBJ2-1, with 13 bases matching TRBD2. This TCR was sampled from a man aged 45-65 years who received an inactivated influenza vaccine. The CDR3 spells CASGLGTSGSYYNEQFF. The CDR3 coding sequence is TGTGCTAGTGGTTTGGGGACTAGCGGGAGCTACTACAATGAGCAGTTCTTC. Drawing the rest from reference TRBV12-5 and TRBJ2-1, the complete variable domain is DARVTQTPRHKVTEMGQEVTMRCQPILGHNTVFWYRQTMMQGLELLAYFRNRAPLDDSGMPKDRFSAEMPDATLATLKIQPSEPRDSAVYFCASGLGTSGSYYNEQFFGPGTRLTVL.